This is a list of T cell receptor beta chains from one sample in a study of molecular identifiers for immune sequencing clone quantification. From the PCR reads, TCRdb called clonotypes with MiXCR, one entry per CDR3 protein. The sample has some 320,000 distinct CDR3 sequences, roughly 24% seen once; the top ten hold 0.65% to 0.95%. The sequenced sample was naive CD8+ T cells from blood, with Jurkat cell RNA spiked in. The receptors shown here come from a human donor in good health. Some libraries in this study had Jurkat cell RNA spiked in. Each CDR3 is given with its conserved first and last residue. The order of the fields is CDR3 protein, CDR3 DNA, D gene, V gene, J gene, clone size. A D gene is named only where the DNA matches it firmly. The listing skips clone size in some rows; elsewhere it reads once, few, many or a size class.

CDR3aa: CAWTFAGGGYEQFF
CDR3nt: TGTGCCTGGACCTTTGCGGGGGGGGGGTATGAGCAGTTCTTC
d_gene: TRBD2
v_gene: TRBV30
j_gene: TRBJ2-1
abundance: few

CDR3aa: CASSEYTHTDTQYF
CDR3nt: TGTGCCAGCAGTGAATATACCCACACAGATACGCAGTATTTT
d_gene: NA
v_gene: TRBV25-1
j_gene: TRBJ2-3
abundance: NA

CDR3aa: CSARGSGGRQYF
CDR3nt: TGCAGTGCTAGAGGTTCGGGGGGGAGGCAGTACTTC
d_gene: TRBD2
v_gene: TRBV20-1
j_gene: TRBJ2-7
abundance: NA

CDR3aa: CASSVANPGTDTQYF
CDR3nt: TGTGCCAGCAGCGTAGCAAACCCCGGCACAGATACGCAGTATTTT
d_gene: NA
v_gene: TRBV9
j_gene: TRBJ2-3
abundance: NA

CDR3aa: CASSKVRGNSGNTIYF
CDR3nt: TGTGCCAGCAGCAAAGTTAGGGGGAACTCTGGAAACACCATATATTTT
d_gene: NA
v_gene: TRBV21-1
j_gene: TRBJ1-3
abundance: many

CDR3aa: CASSLSAGVGEKLFF
CDR3nt: TGTGCCAGCAGTTTAAGTGCGGGAGTGGGTGAAAAACTGTTTTTT
d_gene: NA
v_gene: TRBV12-3/TRBV12-4
j_gene: TRBJ1-4
abundance: NA

CDR3aa: CASSFNMNTEAFF
CDR3nt: TGTGCCAGCAGTTTCAACATGAACACTGAAGCTTTCTTT
d_gene: NA
v_gene: TRBV27
j_gene: TRBJ1-1
abundance: few

CDR3aa: CASSHSSRAAYEQYF
CDR3nt: TGCGCCAGCAGCCACAGCTCGCGGGCGGCCTACGAGCAGTACTTC
d_gene: NA
v_gene: TRBV4-3
j_gene: TRBJ2-7
abundance: many

CDR3aa: CASSLGQGLMDTEAFF
CDR3nt: TGTGCCAGCAGCTTAGGTCAGGGGCTAATGGACACTGAAGCTTTCTTT
d_gene: NA
v_gene: TRBV7-2
j_gene: TRBJ1-1
abundance: few

CDR3aa: CASSSLWTGVDTQYF
CDR3nt: TGTGCCAGCAGCTCCCTGTGGACAGGGGTAGATACGCAGTATTTT
d_gene: TRBD1
v_gene: TRBV12-3/TRBV12-4
j_gene: TRBJ2-3
abundance: NA

CDR3aa: CSAFGGLWTATQYF
CDR3nt: TGCAGTGCTTTCGGGGGGCTTTGGACAGCTACGCAGTATTTT
d_gene: NA
v_gene: TRBV20-1
j_gene: TRBJ2-3
abundance: NA

CDR3aa: CASSWSGQETQYF
CDR3nt: TGTGCCAGCAGTTGGTCGGGGCAAGAGACCCAGTACTTC
d_gene: NA
v_gene: TRBV9
j_gene: TRBJ2-5
abundance: NA

CDR3aa: CASSPPPGPGSDTQYF
CDR3nt: TGTGCCAGCAGCCCCCCCCCGGGGCCTGGCTCAGATACGCAGTATTTT
d_gene: NA
v_gene: TRBV7-9
j_gene: TRBJ2-3
abundance: few

CDR3aa: CASSPGQGGADTQYF
CDR3nt: TGTGCCAGCAGCCCGGGACAGGGGGGAGCAGATACGCAGTATTTT
d_gene: TRBD1
v_gene: TRBV7-9
j_gene: TRBJ2-3
abundance: many

CDR3aa: CACSPSLGGLAGGMETQYF
CDR3nt: TGTGCCTGCAGTCCAAGCCTGGGGGGACTAGCGGGAGGGATGGAGACCCAGTACTTC
d_gene: TRBD2
v_gene: TRBV27
j_gene: TRBJ2-5
abundance: NA

CDR3aa: CASTELAGWSEQYF
CDR3nt: TGTGCCAGCACTGAACTGGCAGGGTGGTCCGAGCAGTACTTC
d_gene: NA
v_gene: TRBV6-1
j_gene: TRBJ2-7
abundance: many

CDR3aa: CASSLGPGSGTAEQYF
CDR3nt: TGTGCCAGCAGTTTAGGGCCAGGATCCGGGACAGCCGAGCAGTACTTC
d_gene: TRBD1
v_gene: TRBV27
j_gene: TRBJ2-7
abundance: few

CDR3aa: CSARARGSGGTNEQLF
CDR3nt: TGCAGTGCTAGAGCTCGGGGTAGCGGGGGAACCAATGAGCAGCTCTTC
d_gene: TRBD2
v_gene: TRBV20-1
j_gene: TRBJ2-1
abundance: NA

CDR3aa: CASSYRGKQGRPADTQYF
CDR3nt: TGTGCCAGCAGTTACCGAGGCAAACAGGGTAGGCCCGCCGATACGCAGTATTTT
d_gene: NA
v_gene: TRBV6-2/TRBV6-3
j_gene: TRBJ2-3
abundance: NA

CDR3aa: CASSQPGQGDEQYF
CDR3nt: TGTGCCAGCAGCCAACCGGGACAGGGCGACGAGCAGTACTTC
d_gene: TRBD1
v_gene: TRBV4-2
j_gene: TRBJ2-7
abundance: many

CDR3aa: CASSQLTGTSYEQYF
CDR3nt: TGTGCCAGCAGCCAATTGACAGGAACTTCCTACGAGCAGTACTTC
d_gene: NA
v_gene: TRBV11-2
j_gene: TRBJ2-7
abundance: few

CDR3aa: CAISDEGLENIQYF
CDR3nt: TGTGCCATCAGTGACGAGGGGCTTGAAAACATTCAGTACTTC
d_gene: NA
v_gene: TRBV10-3
j_gene: TRBJ2-4
abundance: few

CDR3aa: CASSQAGEEQYF
CDR3nt: TGTGCCAGCAGCCAGGCAGGGGAAGAGCAGTACTTC
d_gene: NA
v_gene: TRBV7-9
j_gene: TRBJ2-7
abundance: few

CDR3aa: CATSTWGGTSSYNEQFF
CDR3nt: TGTGCCACCAGTACCTGGGGCGGGACGAGCTCCTACAATGAGCAGTTCTTC
d_gene: NA
v_gene: TRBV24-1
j_gene: TRBJ2-1
abundance: few

CDR3aa: CSVVLGVENEQYF
CDR3nt: TGCAGCGTTGTGTTGGGTGTGGAGAACGAGCAGTACTTC
d_gene: NA
v_gene: TRBV29-1
j_gene: TRBJ2-7
abundance: many

CDR3aa: CASSWTSGAYNEQFF
CDR3nt: TGTGCCAGCAGTTGGACTAGCGGAGCTTACAATGAGCAGTTCTTC
d_gene: TRBD2
v_gene: TRBV6-6
j_gene: TRBJ2-1
abundance: few

CDR3aa: CATSPRRTPSYNEQFF
CDR3nt: TGTGCCACCAGTCCTAGGAGGACCCCCTCCTACAATGAGCAGTTCTTC
d_gene: NA
v_gene: TRBV24-1
j_gene: TRBJ2-1
abundance: many

CDR3aa: CASSQDYPTRADTQNF
CDR3nt: TGTGCCAGCAGCCAAGATTACCCGACCCGTGCAGATACGCAGAATTTT
d_gene: NA
v_gene: TRBV14
j_gene: TRBJ2-3
abundance: NA

CDR3aa: CASSLGDRLQPQHF
CDR3nt: TGTGCCAGCAGTTTAGGGGACAGATTGCAGCCCCAGCATTTT
d_gene: TRBD1
v_gene: TRBV12-3/TRBV12-4
j_gene: TRBJ1-5
abundance: few

CDR3aa: CASSLEAGDPSYNEQFF
CDR3nt: TGTGCCAGCAGCTTAGAGGCAGGGGACCCCTCCTACAATGAGCAGTTCTTC
d_gene: NA
v_gene: TRBV7-3
j_gene: TRBJ2-1
abundance: NA

CDR3aa: CSVVLPGENTEAFF
CDR3nt: TGCAGCGTTGTCCTCCCCGGGGAGAACACTGAAGCTTTCTTT
d_gene: NA
v_gene: TRBV29-1
j_gene: TRBJ1-1
abundance: NA

CDR3aa: CASSQEGTSSAYEQYF
CDR3nt: TGTGCCAGCAGCCAAGAGGGGACTAGCTCAGCCTACGAGCAGTACTTC
d_gene: TRBD2
v_gene: TRBV4-2
j_gene: TRBJ2-7
abundance: many

CDR3aa: CASSKGAAGDLNTEAFF
CDR3nt: TGTGCCAGCAGCAAAGGAGCGGCAGGGGATTTGAACACTGAAGCTTTCTTT
d_gene: NA
v_gene: TRBV21-1
j_gene: TRBJ1-1
abundance: many

CDR3aa: CASSHLAGTSLGEQYF
CDR3nt: TGCGCCAGCAGCCACCTAGCCGGGACTAGCTTGGGTGAGCAGTACTTC
d_gene: TRBD2
v_gene: TRBV4-1
j_gene: TRBJ2-7
abundance: few

CDR3aa: CASSYLAGTQYF
CDR3nt: TGTGCCAGCAGTTACCTCGCTGGTACGCAGTATTTT
d_gene: NA
v_gene: TRBV27
j_gene: TRBJ2-3
abundance: few

CDR3aa: CASSWANRVSLNTEAFF
CDR3nt: TGTGCCAGCAGCTGGGCCAACAGGGTTTCGTTAAACACTGAAGCTTTCTTT
d_gene: NA
v_gene: TRBV13
j_gene: TRBJ1-1
abundance: few

CDR3aa: CASSLDGALGDTEAFF
CDR3nt: TGTGCCAGCAGCTTAGATGGAGCCCTGGGGGACACTGAAGCTTTCTTT
d_gene: NA
v_gene: TRBV7-6
j_gene: TRBJ1-1
abundance: few

CDR3aa: CASSSWTDTQYF
CDR3nt: TGTGCCAGCAGCTCCTGGACAGATACGCAGTATTTT
d_gene: NA
v_gene: TRBV7-9
j_gene: TRBJ2-3
abundance: NA

CDR3aa: CASSLLTGGNQPQHF
CDR3nt: TGTGCCAGCAGTTTACTAACAGGAGGGAATCAGCCCCAGCATTTT
d_gene: NA
v_gene: TRBV12-3/TRBV12-4
j_gene: TRBJ1-5
abundance: many

CDR3aa: CASSTGQGGQPQHF
CDR3nt: TGTGCCAGCAGCACCGGACAGGGTGGACAGCCCCAGCATTTT
d_gene: TRBD1
v_gene: TRBV5-8
j_gene: TRBJ1-5
abundance: many

CDR3aa: CASLLWGDEQFF
CDR3nt: TGTGCCAGCCTGCTATGGGGCGATGAGCAGTTCTTC
d_gene: NA
v_gene: TRBV7-9
j_gene: TRBJ2-1
abundance: many

CDR3aa: CASSLARLAGGRTYEQYF
CDR3nt: TGCGCCAGCAGCCTAGCTCGACTAGCGGGGGGGAGGACCTACGAGCAGTACTTC
d_gene: TRBD2
v_gene: TRBV4-3
j_gene: TRBJ2-7
abundance: few

CDR3aa: CASSRTDGSTDTQYF
CDR3nt: TGTGCCAGCAGTCGGACGGACGGAAGCACAGATACGCAGTATTTT
d_gene: NA
v_gene: TRBV7-9
j_gene: TRBJ2-3
abundance: many

CDR3aa: CASSYDLKETQYF
CDR3nt: TGTGCCAGCAGTTACGACCTCAAAGAGACCCAGTACTTC
d_gene: NA
v_gene: TRBV6-5
j_gene: TRBJ2-5
abundance: many

CDR3aa: CAISEGATEAFF
CDR3nt: TGTGCCATCAGTGAGGGGGCCACTGAAGCTTTCTTT
d_gene: NA
v_gene: TRBV10-3
j_gene: TRBJ1-1
abundance: many

CDR3aa: CASSQDQGRSYGYTF
CDR3nt: TGCGCCAGCAGCCAAGATCAGGGACGGTCCTATGGCTACACCTTC
d_gene: NA
v_gene: TRBV4-3
j_gene: TRBJ1-2
abundance: few

CDR3aa: CASGRYGELFF
CDR3nt: TGTGCCAGCGGTCGGTACGGGGAGCTGTTTTTT
d_gene: NA
v_gene: TRBV13
j_gene: TRBJ2-2
abundance: many

CDR3aa: CASSSTGVQAFF
CDR3nt: TGTGCCAGCAGCTCCACAGGGGTTCAAGCTTTCTTT
d_gene: TRBD1
v_gene: TRBV11-2
j_gene: TRBJ1-1
abundance: NA

CDR3aa: CASRDWGPYEQYF
CDR3nt: TGTGCCAGCAGGGACTGGGGTCCCTACGAGCAGTACTTC
d_gene: NA
v_gene: TRBV2
j_gene: TRBJ2-7
abundance: NA

CDR3aa: CASSLPTGEDSETQYF
CDR3nt: TGTGCCAGCAGCTTACCGACAGGGGAGGATTCGGAGACCCAGTACTTC
d_gene: TRBD1
v_gene: TRBV7-8
j_gene: TRBJ2-5
abundance: many

CDR3aa: CASSVQNLASSGNTIYF
CDR3nt: TGTGCCAGCAGCGTCCAAAATCTAGCAAGCTCTGGAAACACCATATATTTT
d_gene: NA
v_gene: TRBV9
j_gene: TRBJ1-3
abundance: NA

CDR3aa: CASSQDVAPRDQYF
CDR3nt: TGCGCCAGCAGCCAAGATGTCGCCCCCCGGGACCAGTACTTC
d_gene: NA
v_gene: TRBV4-3
j_gene: TRBJ2-5
abundance: many

CDR3aa: CASSYGSGGVNSPLHF
CDR3nt: TGTGCCAGCAGTTACGGATCGGGGGGCGTGAATTCACCCCTCCACTTT
d_gene: NA
v_gene: TRBV6-5
j_gene: TRBJ1-6
abundance: few